Detailed here is one TCR beta chain. The data originate from a study of blood T cell repertoires in COVID-19. Across the study: COVID-19 samples collected from the United States, Italy and Spain covered acute and convalescent phases.

CDR3 length: 16 amino acids. CDR1 and CDR2 (germline): MNHEY, SVGEGT. The J segment lost 4 bases and the V segment lost 0 bases, leaving 5 bases of the junction unmatched. Profiled with immunoSEQ multiplex PCR; TCRdb holds only in-frame clones, not every one. The table has approximately 60,000 clones, roughly 76% seen once. The chain combines TRBV6-2 or TRBV6-3 with TRBJ2-3, with TRBD2 matching 9 bases. This clonotype was sampled from a woman aged 80 or over with acute or convalescent COVID-19. The sample consisted of peripheral blood. The CDR3 region is CASSYSRLADPDTQYF. In nucleotides, the CDR3 is TGTGCCAGCAGTTACTCGAGACTAGCGGACCCAGATACGCAGTATTTT.